Below, 7 T cell receptor beta chains from the same sample are listed, as sequenced in a study of tumor-infiltrating lymphocytes in localized non-small cell lung cancer. Repertoires were generated with immunoSEQ multiplex PCR, while TCRdb's copy carries only in-frame clones and drops some. This table has 25,000 to 30,000 clones, roughly 85% appearing once. Material for sequencing was lung tumor tissue. These receptors all come from a human donor with non-small cell lung cancer.

The chain carries TRBV2 and TRBJ2-2, with TRBD1 matching 7 bases. Per germline, CDR1 SNHLY and CDR2 FYNNEI. The CDR3 is 15 amino acids. With 5 bases clipped from V and 2 bases from J, the junction kept 5 bases outside the gene matches. As DNA, the CDR3 is TGTGCCAGCAGTAAAGACAGGGATAACACCGGGGAGCTGTTTTTT. It yields the protein CASSKDRDNTGELFF.

V and J are TRBV29-1 and TRBJ2-1, with 11 bases matching TRBD2. V gave up 1 base and J gave up 4 bases; unmatched junction bases: 6. The CDR3 runs 16 residues. Per the germline V gene, CDR1 is SQVTM and CDR2 is ANQGSEA. CDR3 nucleotide sequence: TGCAGCGTTGAAGCCAGTAGCGGGGGGGGATACAATGAGCAGTTCTTC. Protein: CSVEASSGGGYNEQFF.

The chain carries TRBV5-4 and TRBJ2-2; D possibly matches TRBD1 or TRBD2 (6 bases each). This CDR3 contains 15 residues. V was pared by 0 bases and J by 5 bases, with 11 bases between. Germline values: CDR1 SGHNT, CDR2 YYREEE (reference sequence). The CDR3 region has the DNA TGTGCCAGCAGCTTGGGAAGGGGGGCGACCGGGGAGCTGTTTTTT. This gives the protein CASSLGRGATGELFF.

This chain uses TRBV11-2 with TRBJ1-1; D possibly corresponds to TRBD1 (5 bases). V was cut by 5 bases and J by 1 base, with 14 bases left in between. CDR3 size: 15 residues. CDR1 SGHAT and CDR2 FQNNGV come from the germline V gene. In nucleotides, the CDR3 is TGTGCCAGCAGCAAATTGACAGTGGCGAACACTGAAGCTTTCTTT. Residues: CASSKLTVANTEAFF.

The chain carries TRBV19 and TRBJ1-5; 8 bases align to TRBD1. CDR1 LNHDA and CDR2 SQIVND come from the germline V gene (reference sequence). The CDR3 covers 15 residues. Trimming took 6 bases from V and 4 from J; bases not matched to a gene: 8. This CDR3 is CASSRDRGTNQPQHF. CDR3 nucleotide sequence: TGTGCCAGTAGCCGAGACAGGGGTACTAATCAGCCCCAGCATTTT.

The V call is TRBV4-1, the J call TRBJ1-2; D remains ambiguous. The CDR3 has 13 amino acids. V was pared by 0 bases and J by 4 bases, with 6 bases between. Germline loops: CDR1 MGHRA, CDR2 YSYEKL. This chain's CDR3 is CASSQERIYGYTF. Written as DNA, the CDR3 is TGCGCCAGCAGCCAAGAGAGGATCTATGGCTACACCTTC.

The chain links TRBV7-2 to TRBJ1-3; a weak D match, TRBD1 (6 bases). V gave up 6 bases and J gave up 2 bases, with 11 bases separating them. Per the germline V gene, CDR1 is SGHTA and CDR2 is FQGNSA. The CDR3 covers 14 residues. This chain's CDR3 is CASRLTGPGNTIYF. The CDR3 nucleotides read TGTGCCAGCAGGCTAACAGGGCCTGGAAACACCATATATTTT.